The rows below give T cell receptor beta chains drawn from one sample of a study of blood T cell repertoires in COVID-19. This table comes from immunoSEQ multiplex PCR, and its TCRdb copy is limited to in-frame clones, with some not included. The profile shows 120,000 to 150,000 clones, around 80% of them singletons. The sequenced material came from peripheral blood. The origin of the receptors is a woman between 45 and 65 years old with acute or convalescent COVID-19. Both conserved end residues are part of each CDR3. D genes are given only for firm matches. Size tells how often a clone was seen (once, few, many) or the class of an expanded clone, and some rows leave it out.

>.|TRBJ2-5|TRBD2|TRBV5-8
CASSGGTSGGEETQYF
TGTGCCAGCAGCGGCGGGACTAGCGGGGGGGAAGAGACCCAGTACTTC
>.|TRBJ1-6|.|TRBV6-5
CASSYSSPLHF
TGTGCCAGCAGTTACTCCTCGCCCCTCCACTTT
>.|TRBJ2-7|.|TRBV7-2
CASSPAGQGSSYEQYF
TGTGCCAGCAGCCCCGCTGGGCAGGGGAGCTCCTACGAGCAGTACTTC
>.|TRBJ1-2|.|TRBV7-3
CASSFKGAEGYTF
TGTGCCAGCAGCTTTAAGGGAGCGGAAGGCTACACCTTC
>.|TRBJ2-2|TRBD1|TRBV28
CASTPGQHNTGELFF
TGTGCCAGCACCCCGGGACAGCACAACACCGGGGAGCTGTTTTTT
>.|TRBJ1-5|.|TRBV30
CAWSVGQGNNQPQHF
TGTGCCTGGAGTGTAGGCCAGGGAAACAATCAGCCCCAGCATTTT
>once|TRBJ1-1|TRBD1|TRBV2
CASRLPGQGKRTEAFF
TGTGCCAGCAGGTTACCGGGACAGGGTAAGCGGACTGAAGCTTTCTTT
>.|TRBJ2-5|TRBD1|TRBV5-1
CASSLATGGQETQYF
TGCGCCAGCAGCTTGGCGACAGGGGGCCAAGAGACCCAGTACTTC
>.|TRBJ2-2|TRBD1|TRBV2
CASSERTGPNTGELFF
TGTGCCAGCAGTGAGAGGACAGGGCCGAACACCGGGGAGCTGTTTTTT
>.|TRBJ2-2|.|TRBV3-1/TRBV3-2
CASSQVGGRMNTGELFF
TGTGCCAGCAGCCAAGTTGGAGGCCGAATGAACACCGGGGAGCTGTTTTTT
>few|TRBJ2-7|TRBD1|TRBV19
CASSPGTVRSYEQYF
TGTGCCAGTAGTCCCGGGACAGTTAGGTCCTACGAGCAGTACTTC
>.|TRBJ2-1|TRBD2|TRBV7-3
CASSWGTSGAGEQFF
TGTGCCAGCAGCTGGGGGACTAGCGGGGCGGGGGAGCAGTTCTTC
>once|TRBJ1-1|.|TRBV30
CAWSRVTNTEAFF
TGTGCCTGGAGTCGGGTTACGAACACTGAAGCTTTCTTT
>.|TRBJ1-3|.|TRBV5-6
CASSLQGYSGNTIYF
TGTGCCAGCAGCTTGCAGGGTTACTCTGGAAACACCATATATTTT
>.|TRBJ2-2|TRBD2|TRBV9
CASRASGGGNTGELFF
TGTGCCAGCAGGGCTAGCGGGGGCGGAAACACCGGGGAGCTGTTTTTT
>.|TRBJ2-2|TRBD1|TRBV5-6
CASSRQGSNTGELFF
TGTGCCAGCAGCCGACAGGGTTCGAACACCGGGGAGCTGTTTTTT
>.|TRBJ2-5|.|TRBV24-1
CATSDGAGWGVETQYF
TGTGCCACCAGTGATGGGGCAGGGTGGGGGGTAGAGACCCAGTACTTC
>.|TRBJ1-1|TRBD1|TRBV4-3
CASSVQGGAEAFF
TGCGCCAGCAGCGTACAAGGGGGCGCTGAAGCTTTCTTT